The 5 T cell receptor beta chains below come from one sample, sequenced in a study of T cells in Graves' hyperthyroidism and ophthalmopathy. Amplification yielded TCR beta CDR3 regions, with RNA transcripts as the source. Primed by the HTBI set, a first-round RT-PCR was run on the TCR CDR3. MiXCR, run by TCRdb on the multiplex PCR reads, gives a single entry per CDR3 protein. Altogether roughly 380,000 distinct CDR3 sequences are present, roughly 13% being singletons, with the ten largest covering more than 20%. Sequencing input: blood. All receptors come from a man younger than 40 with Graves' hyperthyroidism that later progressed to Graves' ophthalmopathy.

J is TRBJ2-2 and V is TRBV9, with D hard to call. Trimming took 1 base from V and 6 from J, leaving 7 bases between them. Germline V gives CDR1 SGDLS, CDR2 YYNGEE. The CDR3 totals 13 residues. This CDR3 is CASSVPWAGELFF. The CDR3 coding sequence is TGTGCCAGCAGCGTACCCTGGGCCGGGGAGCTGTTTTTT.

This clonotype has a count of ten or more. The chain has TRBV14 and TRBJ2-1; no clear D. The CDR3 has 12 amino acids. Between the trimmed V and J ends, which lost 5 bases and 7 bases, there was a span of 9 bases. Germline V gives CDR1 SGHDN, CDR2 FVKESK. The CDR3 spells CASSERRNEQFF. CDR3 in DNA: TGTGCCAGCAGCGAACGTAGAAATGAGCAGTTCTTC.

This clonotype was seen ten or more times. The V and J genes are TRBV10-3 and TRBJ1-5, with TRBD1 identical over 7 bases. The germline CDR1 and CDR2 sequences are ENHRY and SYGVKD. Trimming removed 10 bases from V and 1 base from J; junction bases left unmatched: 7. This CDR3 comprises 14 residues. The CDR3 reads CATLDRASNQPQHF. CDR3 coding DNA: TGTGCCACCCTTGACAGGGCCAGCAATCAGCCCCAGCATTTT.

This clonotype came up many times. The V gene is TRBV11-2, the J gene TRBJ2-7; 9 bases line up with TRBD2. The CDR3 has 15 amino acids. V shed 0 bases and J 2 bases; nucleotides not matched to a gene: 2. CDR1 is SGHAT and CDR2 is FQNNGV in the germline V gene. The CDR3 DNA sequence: TGTGCCAGCAGCTTAGAGGCTAGCGGGGCCTACGAGCAGTACTTC. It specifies CASSLEASGAYEQYF.

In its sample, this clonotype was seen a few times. CDR3 nucleotide sequence: TGTGCCAGCAGCGTAGGAGGTAGCGGTGAGGGGGAGACCCAGTACTTC. Encoded protein: CASSVGGSGEGETQYF. The V gene is TRBV9, the J gene TRBJ2-5; the D gene is possibly TRBD2 (6 bases). The CDR3 is 16 amino acids. Germline V gene lookup returns CDR1 SGDLS and CDR2 YYNGEE. V lost 0 bases and J 5 bases, leaving 17 bases between the germline ends. Variable domain in full (rest from reference TRBV9 and TRBJ2-5): DSGVTQTPKHLITATGQRVTLRCSPRSGDLSVYWYQQSLDQGLQFLIQYYNGEERAKGNILERFSAQQFPDLHSELNLSSLELGDSALYFCASSVGGSGEGETQYFGPGTRLLVL.